This T cell receptor beta chain was found in a study of T cell repertoires in cytomegalovirus infection. At the level of the study: Shared public TCR beta signatures pointed to both CMV infection and a matching HLA type.

MiXCR was run by TCRdb on the reads, yielding one entry per CDR3 protein. Here the sample spans around 430,000 distinct CDR3 sequences, about 42% being singletons. The CDR3 length is 17 residues. Looked up from germline, CDR1 is MNHNS and CDR2 is SASEGT. Trimming removed 5 bases from V and 6 bases from J; junction bases left unmatched: 13. This clonotype was detected only a few times. Its specificity is unknown. Sequenced material: cultured PBMCs, taken from culture after CMV antigen stimulation. The rearrangement uses TRBV6-1 and TRBJ1-2; 12 nucleotides agree with TRBD1. The receptor was isolated from a human donor in good health (CMV status not recorded). Some clones in this sample may be carry-over from other donors' samples. The CDR3 loop is CASSPRGQGALTHGYTF. Written as DNA, the CDR3 is TGTGCCAGCAGTCCACGGGGACAGGGGGCCCTAACTCATGGCTACACCTTC.